A selection of T cell receptor beta chains follows, all from one sample in a study of T cell responses to AZD1222 COVID-19 vaccine. Sequencing was performed with immunoSEQ multiplex PCR; in TCRdb, only in-frame clones are kept and a portion is missing. The sample has about 130,000 clones; roughly 92% are singletons. The sequenced sample was peripheral blood, obtained 28 days after the second AZD1222 dose. The receptors derive from an adult who received the AZD1222 COVID-19 vaccine. The CDR3 runs from the conserved cysteine through the conserved F or W. D genes are given only for firm matches. A row's size may be missing; if present it is once, few, many or a size class.

.	14	.	TRBV2	TRBJ1-2	TGTGCCAGCATCATGGGGGGGTCAGGCTATGGCTACACCTTC	CASIMGGSGYGYTF
.	14	.	TRBV6-5	TRBJ1-5	TGTGCCAGCAGTTACTCAGCAGGGCTGCAGCCCCAGCATTTT	CASSYSAGLQPQHF
medium-sized	16	TRBD2	TRBV4-2	TRBJ2-1	TGTGCCAGCAGCCAAGAATTTGCTAGCGGGTACAATGAGCAGTTCTTC	CASSQEFASGYNEQFF
.	13	.	TRBV7-2	TRBJ2-3	TGTGCCAGCAGCTTGAGTATAACAGATACGCAGTATTTT	CASSLSITDTQYF
.	13	.	TRBV4-2	TRBJ1-2	TGTGCCAGCAGCCAAGATCGTACAGATGGCTACACCTTC	CASSQDRTDGYTF
.	14	.	TRBV7-2	TRBJ2-1	TGTGCCAGCAGCTTCGGAGGGGGTCCCGATGAGCAGTTCTTC	CASSFGGGPDEQFF
.	12	.	TRBV6-2/TRBV6-3	TRBJ1-2	TGTGCCAGCAGTTACGGAAGGATTGGCTACACCTTC	CASSYGRIGYTF
.	16	.	TRBV27	TRBJ2-7	TGTGCCAGCAGTACAAAACAGGGACGCTTCTCCTACGAGCAGTACTTC	CASSTKQGRFSYEQYF
.	11	.	TRBV20-1	TRBJ1-1	TGCAGTGCTAGCCCCGGGGCTGAAGCTTTCTTT	CSASPGAEAFF
.	14	.	TRBV28	TRBJ2-5	TGTGCCAGCAGTTTAGGGCAGTTCCAAGAGACCCAGTACTTC	CASSLGQFQETQYF
.	15	TRBD1	TRBV7-3	TRBJ2-1	TGTGCCAGCAGCTTAAGGACAGGGGCAACCAATGAGCAGTTCTTC	CASSLRTGATNEQFF
.	17	TRBD2	TRBV14	TRBJ2-5	TGTGCCAGCAGCCAAGATCTCGCCGGGAGGGGGAGTGAGACCCAGTACTTC	CASSQDLAGRGSETQYF
.	17	.	TRBV4-3	TRBJ1-1	TGCGCCAGCAGCCAAGATCTTGCAGGGGTGGCGAACACTGAAGCTTTCTTT	CASSQDLAGVANTEAFF
.	14	.	TRBV3-1/TRBV3-2	TRBJ2-7	TGTGCCAGCAGCCACCGTCCGGCCGCGGGGGAGCAGTACTTC	CASSHRPAAGEQYF
.	18	TRBD2	TRBV6-1	TRBJ2-7	TGTGCCAGCAGTGAATCTGGGACTAGCGGGAGCCCAGGATACGAGCAGTACTTC	CASSESGTSGSPGYEQYF
.	14	.	TRBV5-6	TRBJ1-5	TGTGCCAGCAGCCGACGGGGGAGAAATCAGCCCCAGCATTTT	CASSRRGRNQPQHF
.	13	.	TRBV7-2	TRBJ1-6	TGTGCCAGCAGCTTAAACAGGGCGTCACCCCTCCACTTT	CASSLNRASPLHF
.	15	.	TRBV5-6	TRBJ2-3	TGTGCCAGCAGCTTGGTGGGCTGGGGCACAGATACGCAGTATTTT	CASSLVGWGTDTQYF
.	17	.	TRBV5-6	TRBJ1-4	TGTGCCAGCAGCTTGACGGGTTGGGGGACAACTAATGAAAAACTGTTTTTT	CASSLTGWGTTNEKLFF
.	12	.	TRBV11-3	TRBJ1-4	TGTGCCAGCAGCGGAGGTAATGAAAAACTGTTTTTT	CASSGGNEKLFF
.	18	TRBD1	TRBV7-3	TRBJ2-2	TGTGCCAGCAGCACCGGACAGGGGATGTTCGGGTATACCGGGGAGCTGTTTTTT	CASSTGQGMFGYTGELFF
.	14	.	TRBV11-2	TRBJ1-1	TGTGCCAGCACCGAAACAGGGCTTAACACTGAAGCTTTCTTT	CASTETGLNTEAFF
.	15	.	TRBV9	TRBJ1-6	TGTGCCAGCAACGTCGACGGTAGCCCCAATTCACCCCTCCACTTT	CASNVDGSPNSPLHF
.	15	.	TRBV5-6	TRBJ1-3	TGTGCCAGCAGCTTAAGGGAAAGGGCTGGAAACACCATATATTTT	CASSLRERAGNTIYF